What follows describes a single TCR beta chain. Sequenced by immunoSEQ multiplex PCR; TCRdb stores in-frame clones only, minus some. The sample holds roughly 38,000 clones, approximately 82% seen once. The sample belongs to a study of pediatric ulcerative colitis. CDR1 is MNHNS, CDR2 SASEGT, per germline. The V gene lost 4 bases and the J gene lost 3 bases, with 7 bases spanning the gap. This CDR3 is 12 amino acids long. This receptor was taken from a girl aged 10-17 years with moderate ulcerative colitis. Sequencing input: blood. The rearrangement uses TRBV6-1 and TRBJ2-7; D ambiguous. CDR3: CASSGTFYEQYF. CDR3 bases: TGTGCCAGCAGTGGTACCTTCTACGAGCAGTACTTC.